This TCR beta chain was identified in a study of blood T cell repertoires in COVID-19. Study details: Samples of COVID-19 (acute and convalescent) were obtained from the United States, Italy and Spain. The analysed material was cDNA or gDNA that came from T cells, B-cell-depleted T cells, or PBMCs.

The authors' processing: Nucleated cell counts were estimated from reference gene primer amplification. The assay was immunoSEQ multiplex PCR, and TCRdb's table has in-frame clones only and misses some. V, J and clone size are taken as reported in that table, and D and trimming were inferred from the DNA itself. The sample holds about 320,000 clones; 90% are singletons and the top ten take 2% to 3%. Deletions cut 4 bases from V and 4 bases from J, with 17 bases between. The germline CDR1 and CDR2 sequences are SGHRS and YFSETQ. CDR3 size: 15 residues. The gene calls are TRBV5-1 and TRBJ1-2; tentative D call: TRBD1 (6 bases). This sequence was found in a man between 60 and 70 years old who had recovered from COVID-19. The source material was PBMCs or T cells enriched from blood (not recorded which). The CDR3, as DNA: TGCGCCAGCAGCCCAGAGGACAGTTCCTCCTATGGCTACACCTTC. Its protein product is CASSPEDSSSYGYTF.